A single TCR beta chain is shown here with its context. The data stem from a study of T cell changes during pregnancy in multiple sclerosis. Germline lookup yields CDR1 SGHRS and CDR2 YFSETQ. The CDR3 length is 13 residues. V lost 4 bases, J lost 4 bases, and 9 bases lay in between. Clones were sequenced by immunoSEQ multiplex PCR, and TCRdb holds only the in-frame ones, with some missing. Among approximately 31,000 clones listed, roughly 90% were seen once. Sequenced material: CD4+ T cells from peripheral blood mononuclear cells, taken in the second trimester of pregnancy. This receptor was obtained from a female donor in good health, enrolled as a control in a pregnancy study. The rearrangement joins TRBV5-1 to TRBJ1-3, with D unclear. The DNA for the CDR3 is TGCGCCAGCAGCCGGGAAATGGGAAACACCATATATTTT. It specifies CASSREMGNTIYF.